The 11 T cell receptor beta chains below were found in one sample sequenced in a study of identical twins. Each CDR3 protein gets one entry after TCRdb re-called the 5' RACE reads with MiXCR. The table includes roughly 350,000 distinct CDR3 sequences, 9% to 15% detected once. This sample also belongs to another study, concerning yellow fever vaccine responses in identical twins.

Sequencing used CD8+ T cells sorted from blood. Receptor source: a woman aged 18-29 years in good health.

This clonotype was detected a few times. The chain carries TRBV27 and TRBJ2-3; no definite D call. Trimming stripped 1 base from V and 3 bases from J, with 8 bases between. The CDR3 has 14 amino acids. The germline V gene encodes CDR1 MNHEY and CDR2 SMNVEV (reference sequence). The CDR3 DNA sequence: TGTGCCAGCAGTTTATTTCCTAGTACAGATACGCAGTATTTT. Residues: CASSLFPSTDTQYF.

This clonotype was found many times. The gene calls are TRBV20-1 and TRBJ2-5; 13 bases map to TRBD2. This CDR3 is built from 15 residues. CDR1 is DFQATT, CDR2 SNEGSKA, per germline (reference sequence). V lost 5 bases to trimming and J lost 4 bases; unmatched junction nucleotides: 7. The CDR3 sequence is CSASLLAGGVETQYF. Written as DNA, the CDR3 is TGCAGTGCTTCACTACTAGCGGGAGGGGTAGAGACCCAGTACTTC.

Many counts were recorded for this clonotype. The chain carries TRBV5-1 and TRBJ2-2; no firm D call. V shed 4 bases and J shed 3 bases, with 10 bases lying between them. The V gene's germline CDR1 is SGHRS and CDR2 YFSETQ. This CDR3 has 14 amino acids. CDR3 in amino acids: CASSDHPDTGELFF. CDR3 in DNA: TGCGCCAGCAGCGACCACCCCGACACCGGGGAGCTGTTTTTT.

This clonotype was seen a handful of times. The rearrangement joins TRBV12-3 or TRBV12-4 to TRBJ2-5, with D possibly matching TRBD2 (6 bases). The CDR3 covers 13 residues. Trimming cost V 6 bases and J 5 bases, with 13 bases left between them. The DNA for the CDR3 is TGTGCCAGCAGAGCGGGCGGGATGGAGACCCAGTACTTC. This sequence encodes CASRAGGMETQYF.

The chain employs TRBV3-1 and TRBJ1-1; no clear D. V was clipped by 4 bases and J by 3 bases, with 12 bases between them. In germline, CDR1 is LGHDT, CDR2 YNNKEL (reference sequence). CDR3 size: 14 residues. CDR3 protein: CASSRAVGDTEAFF. The CDR3 nucleotides read TGTGCCAGCAGCCGGGCAGTTGGGGACACTGAAGCTTTCTTT.

This clonotype turned up a few times. The chain is built from TRBV9 and TRBJ2-2; 8 bases are a match to TRBD2. The V segment lost 7 bases and the J segment 6 bases; nucleotides outside the gene matches: 20. The CDR3 runs to 18 residues. Germline assignment: CDR1 SGDLS and CDR2 YYNGEE. The CDR3 sequence is CASGSRSERLATAGELFF. CDR3 DNA sequence: TGTGCCAGCGGATCCCGTTCGGAAAGACTAGCGACGGCCGGGGAGCTGTTTTTT.

The V and J genes are TRBV11-1 and TRBJ2-1; D is ambiguous. This CDR3 has 14 residues. From germline, CDR1 is SGHAT and CDR2 FQDESV (reference sequence). V lost 0 bases to trimming and J lost 5 bases, with 8 bases between them. The CDR3 DNA follows: TGTGCCAGCAGCTTAGCGTACAGCAACAATGAGCAGTTCTTC. It specifies CASSLAYSNNEQFF.

This clonotype appeared a few times. As DNA, the CDR3 is TGTGCCAGCAGTTTATCTGGGGACGGGAACACTGAAGCTTTCTTT. This encodes CASSLSGDGNTEAFF. The chain combines TRBV27 with TRBJ1-1, with TRBD1 as a possible D gene (5 bases). With 0 bases removed from V and 1 base from J, the gap between germline ends came to 9 bases. The germline gives CDR1 MNHEY, CDR2 SMNVEV (reference sequence). The CDR3 is made up of 15 amino acids.

The J gene is TRBJ1-1, the V gene TRBV29-1, with a possible D match to TRBD1 (5 bases). The V gene lost 1 base and the J gene lost 1 base, with 16 bases spanning the gap. CDR1 and CDR2 from the germline V gene are SQVTM and ANQGSEA. The CDR3 extends over 16 amino acids. This CDR3 is CSVEGWGRKKNTEAFF. The CDR3, as DNA: TGCAGCGTTGAAGGGTGGGGCAGGAAAAAGAACACTGAAGCTTTCTTT.

This clonotype was seen many times. The gene calls are TRBV7-9 and TRBJ1-1; 8 bases map to TRBD1. The germline V gene encodes CDR1 SEHNR and CDR2 FQNEAQ (reference sequence). The CDR3 is 15 amino acids. The trim removed 8 bases at V and 0 bases at J, leaving 8 bases unmatched. CDR3 sequence reads: CASARRQGMNTEAFF. CDR3 nucleotide sequence: TGTGCCAGCGCGCGTCGACAGGGGATGAACACTGAAGCTTTCTTT.

This clonotype has more than one count but fewer than ten. This chain uses TRBV20-1 with TRBJ2-5; 10 bases are a match to TRBD1. The length of the CDR3 is 17 residues. From germline, CDR1 is DFQATT and CDR2 SNEGSKA (reference sequence). Losses at the gene ends were 0 bases for V and 0 bases for J; bases not matched to a gene: 7. This CDR3 reads CSAREGTGARYQETQYF. The CDR3 DNA follows: TGCAGTGCTAGAGAAGGGACAGGGGCCAGGTACCAAGAGACCCAGTACTTC.